This T cell receptor beta chain was profiled in a study of blood T cell repertoires in COVID-19. The overall study: The United States, Italy and Spain provided the acute and convalescent COVID-19 samples. T cells, B-cell-depleted T cells, or PBMCs supplied cDNA or gDNA.

Source study methods: By means of reference gene primer amplification, nucleated cell counts were estimated. TCRdb's table, derived via immunoSEQ multiplex PCR, lists solely in-frame clones and lacks some. V and J calls and clone size are given by that table; D and trimming were obtained from the DNA. This sample has about 56,000 clones, with about 89% found just once. V lost 1 base and J lost 4, with 12 bases in between. CDR1 and CDR2 from the germline V gene are KGHSH and LQKENI. CDR3 length equals 15 residues. The chain couples TRBV18 to TRBJ2-3; a weak D match, TRBD1 (5 bases). The TCR was taken from a human donor in a cohort sampled during active COVID-19. The material sequenced was peripheral blood. DNA for the CDR3: TGTGCCAGCTCACCACTCGGCCTAGGGGCAGATACGCAGTATTTT. Its translation: CASSPLGLGADTQYF.